The 4 T cell receptor beta chains in this list originate from one sample, sequenced in a study of regulatory T cells in long-lasting Graves disease. Construction of TCR beta libraries relied on iRepertoire HTBI primers and on Arm-PCR targeting CDR3 regions. Each CDR3 protein is one row after TCRdb ran MiXCR on the multiplex PCR reads. Of some 280,000 distinct CDR3 sequences in the sample, 22% were seen once. Time point noted: persistent/refractory GD, antithyroid drugs over 5 years with positive TRAb. The TCR library was prepared using RNA isolated from PBMCs. The sequencing here drew on peripheral blood mononuclear cells (PBMCs), taken when the disease was refractory, from a patient treated with antithyroid drugs. These receptor sequences come from a female donor with Graves disease.

This clonotype was counted at least ten times. The V call is TRBV7-2, the J call TRBJ2-2; D might be TRBD2 (6 bases). Germline CDR1 SGHTA, CDR2 FQGNSA. V was trimmed by 4 bases and J by 6 bases, leaving 9 bases between them. This CDR3 comprises 13 residues. The CDR3 loop is CASSSTSPGELFF. The CDR3 DNA reads as TGTGCCAGCAGCTCGACTAGTCCCGGGGAGCTGTTTTTT.

This clonotype was counted between two and nine times. The chain joins TRBV30 to TRBJ1-2, with 7 bases fitting TRBD1. The V gene's germline CDR1 is GTSNPN and CDR2 SVGIG (reference sequence). With V trimmed by 4 bases and J by 4 bases, 3 bases remained unmatched. This CDR3 region has 12 residues. CDR3 residues: CAWTTGAYGYTF. CDR3 nucleotide sequence: TGTGCCTGGACCACAGGGGCCTATGGCTACACCTTC.

Points on this clonotype: A junction boundary mismatches the germline segment, possibly from a read error. The chain is built from TRBV27 and TRBJ2-7, with TRBD2 as a possible D gene (6 bases). CDR1 and CDR2 (germline): MNHEY, SMNVEV (reference sequence). CDR3 length: 16 amino acids. As DNA, the CDR3 is TGTGCCAGCAGCCCTATTCGCGGGACCTACACCTACGGGCAGTACTTC. As protein: CASSPIRGTYTYGQYF.

This clonotype was seen only a few times. This chain links TRBV3-1 with TRBJ2-7, with a possible D match to TRBD1 (6 bases). Between the trimmed V and J ends, which lost 5 bases and 3 bases, there was a span of 17 bases. The CDR3 is made up of 15 amino acids. Germline CDR1 and CDR2: LGHDT and YNNKEL (reference sequence). CDR3 in amino acids: CASSTEQGFVYEQYF. CDR3 coding DNA: TGTGCCAGCAGCACTGAACAGGGATTCGTCTACGAGCAGTACTTC.